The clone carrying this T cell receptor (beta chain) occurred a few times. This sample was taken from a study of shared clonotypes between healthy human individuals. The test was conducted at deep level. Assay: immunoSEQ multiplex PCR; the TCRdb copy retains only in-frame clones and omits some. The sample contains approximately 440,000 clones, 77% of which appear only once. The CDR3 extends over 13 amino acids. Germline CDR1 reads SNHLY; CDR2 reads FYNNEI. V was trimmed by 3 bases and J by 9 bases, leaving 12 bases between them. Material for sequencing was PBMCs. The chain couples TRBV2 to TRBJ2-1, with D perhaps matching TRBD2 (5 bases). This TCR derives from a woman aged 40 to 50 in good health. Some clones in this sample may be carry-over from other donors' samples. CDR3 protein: CASSDLLATEQFF. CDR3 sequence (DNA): TGTGCCAGCAGTGACCTTCTAGCAACTGAGCAGTTCTTC.